The clone carrying this TCR beta chain was recorded at least ten times. What it recognizes is unknown. The data were obtained in a study of T-cell memory formation after mild COVID-19. Overall study results and limits: Among clones contracting day 15 to 85, CD4/CD8 was balanced, whereas later expanders leaned CD4+. Cross-reactive memory seemingly joined, as some responding clones were found in pre-infection memory. CD4+ clones that contracted lay mainly in CM and EM; CD8+ ones lay in EMRA.

The length of the CDR3 is 15 residues. Per the germline V gene, CDR1 is SGHRS and CDR2 is YFSETQ. The junction had 7 bases not matched to a gene; V was cut back by 4 bases and J by 0 bases. One entry per CDR3 protein results from TCRdb running MiXCR on the 5' RACE reads. Of about 200,000 distinct CDR3 sequences listed, 9.5% are singletons. Sequencing was carried out using PBMCs or a T cell subset sorted from them (not recorded which). The chain combines TRBV5-1 with TRBJ2-7, with TRBD1 matching 7 bases. This receptor was taken from a man in his late teens or twenties who had mild COVID-19 (a few samples of this study predate the infection). Cell type and time point are not known. The CDR3 region has the DNA TGCGCCAGCAGCGCCGGGACAGCGAGCTCCTACGAGCAGTACTTC. It encodes CASSAGTASSYEQYF.